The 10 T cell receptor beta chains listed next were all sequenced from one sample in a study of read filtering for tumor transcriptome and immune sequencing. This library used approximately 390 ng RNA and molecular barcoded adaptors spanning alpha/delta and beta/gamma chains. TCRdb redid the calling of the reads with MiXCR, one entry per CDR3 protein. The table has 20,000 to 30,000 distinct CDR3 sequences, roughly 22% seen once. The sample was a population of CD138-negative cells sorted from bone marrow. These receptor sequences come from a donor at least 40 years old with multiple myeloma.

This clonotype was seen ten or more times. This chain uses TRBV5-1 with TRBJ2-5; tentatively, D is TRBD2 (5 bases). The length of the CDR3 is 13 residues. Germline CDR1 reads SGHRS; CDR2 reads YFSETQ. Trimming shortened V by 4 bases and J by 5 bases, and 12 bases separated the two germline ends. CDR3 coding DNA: TGCGCCAGCAGCCCAGAGGGTTGGGAGACCCAGTACTTC. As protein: CASSPEGWETQYF.

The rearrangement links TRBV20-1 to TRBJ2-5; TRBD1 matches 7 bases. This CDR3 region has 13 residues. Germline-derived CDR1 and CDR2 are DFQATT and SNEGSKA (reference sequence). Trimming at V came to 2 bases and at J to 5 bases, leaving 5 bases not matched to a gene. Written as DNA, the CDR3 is TGCAGTGCTAGAAAGGGGGCAGGGGAGACCCAGTACTTC. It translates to CSARKGAGETQYF.

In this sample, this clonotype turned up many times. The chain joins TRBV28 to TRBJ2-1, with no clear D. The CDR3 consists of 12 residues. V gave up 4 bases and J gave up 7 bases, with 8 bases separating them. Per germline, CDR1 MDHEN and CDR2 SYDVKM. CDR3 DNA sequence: TGTGCCAGCAGTTCCGTGGGGAATGAGCAGTTCTTC. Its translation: CASSSVGNEQFF.

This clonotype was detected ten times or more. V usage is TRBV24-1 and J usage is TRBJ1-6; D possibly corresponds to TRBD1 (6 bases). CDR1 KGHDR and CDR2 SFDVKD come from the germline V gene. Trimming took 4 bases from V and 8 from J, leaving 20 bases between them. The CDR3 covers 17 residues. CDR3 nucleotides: TGTGCCACCAGTGACAACGCCGTCGGGGGGGCTGATTCACCCCTCCACTTT. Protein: CATSDNAVGGADSPLHF.

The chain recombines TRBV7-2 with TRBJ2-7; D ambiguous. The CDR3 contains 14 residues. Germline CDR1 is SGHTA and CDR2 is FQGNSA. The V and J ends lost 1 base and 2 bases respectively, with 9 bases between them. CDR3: CASSLGPGPYEQYF. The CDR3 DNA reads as TGTGCCAGCAGCTTAGGTCCTGGCCCCTACGAGCAGTACTTC.

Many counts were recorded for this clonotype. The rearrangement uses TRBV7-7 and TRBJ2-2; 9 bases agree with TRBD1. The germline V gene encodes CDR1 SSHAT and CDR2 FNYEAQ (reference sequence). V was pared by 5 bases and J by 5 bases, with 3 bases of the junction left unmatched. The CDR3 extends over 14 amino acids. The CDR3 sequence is CASSAGQGTGELFF. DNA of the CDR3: TGTGCCAGCAGCGCAGGACAGGGGACCGGGGAGCTGTTTTTT.

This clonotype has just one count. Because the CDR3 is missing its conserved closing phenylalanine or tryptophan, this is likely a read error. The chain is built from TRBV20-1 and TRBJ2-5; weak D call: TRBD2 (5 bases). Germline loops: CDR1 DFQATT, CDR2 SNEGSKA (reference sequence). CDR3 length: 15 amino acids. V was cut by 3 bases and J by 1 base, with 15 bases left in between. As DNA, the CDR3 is TGCAGTGCTAGGAGGGCTAGCCGGGGCCAAGAGACCCAGTACTCC. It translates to CSARRASRGQETQYS.

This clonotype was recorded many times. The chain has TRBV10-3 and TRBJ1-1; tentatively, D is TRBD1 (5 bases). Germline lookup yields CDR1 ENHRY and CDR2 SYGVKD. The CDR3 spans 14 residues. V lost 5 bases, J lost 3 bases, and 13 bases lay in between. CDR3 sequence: CAISRGLGDTEAFF. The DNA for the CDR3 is TGTGCCATCAGTCGAGGGTTGGGGGACACTGAAGCTTTCTTT.

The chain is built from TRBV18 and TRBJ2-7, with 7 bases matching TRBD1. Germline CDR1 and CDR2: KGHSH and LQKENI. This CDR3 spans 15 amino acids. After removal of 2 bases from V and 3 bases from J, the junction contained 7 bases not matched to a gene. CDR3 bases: TGTGCCAGCTCACCAGAGCAGGGGGTCTTCTACGAGCAGTACTTC. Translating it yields CASSPEQGVFYEQYF.

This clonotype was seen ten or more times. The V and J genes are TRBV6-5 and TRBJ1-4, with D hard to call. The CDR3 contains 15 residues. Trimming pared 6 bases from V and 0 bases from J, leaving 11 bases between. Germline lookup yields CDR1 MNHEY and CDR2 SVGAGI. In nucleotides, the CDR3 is TGTGCCAGCAGCTTCGGACGGGCAACTAATGAAAAACTGTTTTTT. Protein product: CASSFGRATNEKLFF.